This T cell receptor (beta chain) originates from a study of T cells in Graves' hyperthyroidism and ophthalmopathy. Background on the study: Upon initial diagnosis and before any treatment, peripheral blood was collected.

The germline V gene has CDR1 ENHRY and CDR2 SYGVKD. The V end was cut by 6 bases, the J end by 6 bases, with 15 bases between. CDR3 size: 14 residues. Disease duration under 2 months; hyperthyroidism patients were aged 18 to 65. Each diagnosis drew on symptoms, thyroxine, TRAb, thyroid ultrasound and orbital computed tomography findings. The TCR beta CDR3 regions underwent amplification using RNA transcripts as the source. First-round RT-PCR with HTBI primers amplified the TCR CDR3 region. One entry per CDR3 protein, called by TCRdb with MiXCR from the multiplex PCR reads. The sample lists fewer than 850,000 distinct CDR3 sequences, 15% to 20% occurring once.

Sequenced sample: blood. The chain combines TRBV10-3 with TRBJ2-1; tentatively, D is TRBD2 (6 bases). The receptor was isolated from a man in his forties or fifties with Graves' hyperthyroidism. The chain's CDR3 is CAIRGPAGTNEQFF. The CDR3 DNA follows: TGTGCCATCAGGGGACCAGCGGGTACCAATGAGCAGTTCTTC.